Listed here are 8 T cell receptor beta chains from one sample, sequenced in a study of shared clonotypes between healthy human individuals. The protocol was immunoSEQ multiplex PCR, while the TCRdb copy is restricted to in-frame clones and leaves out a portion. The sample has 2 million to 2.5 million clones, approximately 96% seen once. Sample: naive CD4+ T cells sorted from blood. Described subset: CD45RA+ positively selected. All receptors come from a man aged 18 to 30 in good health.

This clone was seen more than once but under ten times. The chain employs TRBV15 and TRBJ1-2, with TRBD1 identical over 7 bases. Per the germline V gene, CDR1 is LNHNV and CDR2 is YYDKDF (reference sequence). With V trimmed by 3 bases and J by 3 bases, 4 bases remained unmatched. The CDR3 is 14 amino acids. This CDR3 is CATSSYRGDYGYTF. The CDR3 bases are TGTGCCACCAGCAGTTACAGGGGAGACTATGGCTACACCTTC.

This chain connects TRBV4-3 to TRBJ1-4, with no clear D. Trimming shortened V by 3 bases and J by 0 bases, and 17 bases separated the two germline ends. This CDR3 spans 18 amino acids. Germline V CDR1 and CDR2: LGHNA, YSLEER. This chain's CDR3 is CASSHPGHHSATNEKLFF. CDR3 bases: TGCGCCAGCAGCCATCCCGGCCACCACAGTGCAACTAATGAAAAACTGTTTTTT.

The CDR3, as DNA: TGTGCCAGCAGCGCACTGCTTTCGACAGGGAGGGGAAACACCGGGGAGCTGTTTTTT. It codes for CASSALLSTGRGNTGELFF. The gene calls are TRBV11-3 and TRBJ2-2; D is perhaps TRBD1 or TRBD2 (7 bases each). This CDR3 spans 19 amino acids. Germline assignment: CDR1 SGHNT and CDR2 YENEEA. Trimming removed 5 bases from V and 2 bases from J, with 24 bases in between.

In its sample, this clone was seen once. The chain uses TRBV30 and TRBJ2-2; either TRBD1 or TRBD2 may supply D (5 bases each). Germline CDR1 reads GTSNPN; CDR2 reads SVGIG (reference sequence). With 3 bases removed from V and 4 bases from J, the gap between germline ends came to 15 bases. The CDR3 has 15 residues. CDR3 residues: CAWSGAGTITGELFF. The CDR3 DNA sequence: TGTGCCTGGAGCGGTGCAGGGACGATCACCGGGGAGCTGTTTTTT.

This clone has only one observation. V and J are TRBV6-1 and TRBJ2-3, with 12 bases identical to TRBD2. The J segment lost 4 bases and the V segment lost 6 bases, leaving 5 bases of the junction unmatched. The CDR3 has 15 amino acids. Germline CDR1 and CDR2: MNHNS and SASEGT. The CDR3 reads CASRQGLAGADTQYF. In nucleotides, the CDR3 is TGTGCCAGCAGACAGGGACTAGCGGGCGCAGATACGCAGTATTTT.

This clone has only one observation. The chain is built from TRBV10-2 and TRBJ1-2; D ambiguous. V dropped 6 bases and J dropped 2 bases, with 7 bases sitting between them. CDR3 length: 12 amino acids. Germline values: CDR1 WSHSY, CDR2 SAAADI. The CDR3 coding sequence is TGCGCCAGCAGGATAGGAAACTATGGCTACACCTTC. It is translated as CASRIGNYGYTF.

This clone was observed once. V gene TRBV6-5 combines with J gene TRBJ1-5; maybe TRBD1 (5 bases). Looked up from germline, CDR1 is MNHEY and CDR2 is SVGAGI. The V gene lost 5 bases and the J gene lost 6 bases, with 11 bases spanning the gap. This CDR3 spans 13 amino acids. As DNA, the CDR3 is TGTGCCAGCAGTCCAGGGTTTACTCAGCCCCAGCATTTT. This codes for CASSPGFTQPQHF.

The chain links TRBV6-1 to TRBJ1-1, with D unresolved. This CDR3 is 17 amino acids long. Trimming took off 3 bases at V and 1 base at J, with 18 bases between the two ends. Germline CDR1 and CDR2: MNHNS and SASEGT. The CDR3 here is CASSDIWTRGQNTEAFF. The DNA of the CDR3 is TGTGCCAGCAGTGATATCTGGACCAGAGGGCAGAACACTGAAGCTTTCTTT.